A selection of T cell receptor beta chains follows, all from one sample in a study of cytomegalovirus exposure and HLA in healthy donors. Produced via immunoSEQ multiplex PCR; TCRdb's table is partial and in-frame only. This sample has under 150,000 clones, with about 80% found just once. Input material: PBMCs. These receptors came from a male donor in good health and CMV-seronegative. CDR3s include the opening cysteine and the closing phenylalanine or tryptophan. D genes are given only for firm matches. Size is omitted from some rows. Given values are once, few, many or a class for expanded clones.

TRBV23-1	NA	TRBJ2-3	15	NA	TGCGCCAGCAGTCAATCGGACAGAAGGGCAGATACGCAGTATTTT	CASSQSDRRADTQYF
TRBV10-1	NA	TRBJ2-1	16	TRBD2	TGCGCCAGCAGTGCGGGACTAGCGGGAGGGTACAATGAGCAGTTCTTC	CASSAGLAGGYNEQFF
TRBV6-1	NA	TRBJ2-1	14	NA	TGTGCCAGCAGCTCCCAACCCGGCTACAATGAGCAGTTCTTC	CASSSQPGYNEQFF
TRBV4-1	few	TRBJ1-5	14	NA	TGCGCCAGCAGCCACCGGGGGATCGAGCAGCCCCAGCATTTT	CASSHRGIEQPQHF
TRBV5-1	NA	TRBJ2-7	15	TRBD1	TGCGCCAGCAGCTTGCGGTGGGGACAGGGTCACGAGCAGTACTTC	CASSLRWGQGHEQYF
TRBV7-9	NA	TRBJ2-7	15	TRBD1	TGTGCCAGCAGCCCAACCCGGACAGGGAACTACGAGCAGTACTTC	CASSPTRTGNYEQYF
TRBV6-1	NA	TRBJ1-2	16	TRBD1	TGTGCCAGCAGTGCTGGACAGGCGCTAAAAAACTATGGCTACACCTTC	CASSAGQALKNYGYTF
TRBV7-9	few	TRBJ1-2	13	NA	TGTGCCAGCAGTCACAGGGAGAACTATGGCTACACCTTC	CASSHRENYGYTF
TRBV7-2	NA	TRBJ1-5	15	NA	TGTGCCAGCAGCTTAGTCTCAGGGGCAAGCCAGCCCCAGCATTTT	CASSLVSGASQPQHF
TRBV19	NA	TRBJ1-6	14	NA	TGTGCCAGTAGTACCAGGGGTTACAATTCACCCCTCCACTTT	CASSTRGYNSPLHF
TRBV13	NA	TRBJ2-1	12	TRBD2	TGTGCCAGCAGCTCCAGACTAGCGTCTCAGTTCTTC	CASSSRLASQFF
TRBV18	NA	TRBJ2-3	13	NA	TGTGCCAGCTCACCGAGGGTCACAGATACGCAGTATTTT	CASSPRVTDTQYF